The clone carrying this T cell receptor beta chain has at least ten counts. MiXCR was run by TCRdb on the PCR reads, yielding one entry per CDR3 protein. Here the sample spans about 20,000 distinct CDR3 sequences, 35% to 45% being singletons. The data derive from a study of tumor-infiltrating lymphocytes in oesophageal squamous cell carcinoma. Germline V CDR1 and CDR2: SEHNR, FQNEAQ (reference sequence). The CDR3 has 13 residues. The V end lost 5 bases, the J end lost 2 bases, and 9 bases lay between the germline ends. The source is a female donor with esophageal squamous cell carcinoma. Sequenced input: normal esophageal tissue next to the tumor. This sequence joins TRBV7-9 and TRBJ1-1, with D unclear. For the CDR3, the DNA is TGTGCCAGCAGCCTCAACAGCAACACTGAAGCTTTCTTT. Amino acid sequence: CASSLNSNTEAFF.